Each of the 13 T cell receptor beta chains below was sequenced from the same sample in a study of blood T cell repertoires in COVID-19 (dated by TCRdb to between 2020 and 2021). Library preparation used the immunoSEQ multiplex PCR assay. TCRdb holds this immuneACCESS table with in-frame rearrangements only. Some clones are missing; in checked studies, unresolved V genes explain under half, and the rest has no known cause. The sample profile shows 140,000 to 150,000 clones; about 77% of them were found once. Roughly 4.2% of the sample is taken by the ten largest. Material: peripheral blood. These receptors all stem from a man between 60 and 75 years old with acute or convalescent COVID-19.

This clone was counted many times. The chain links TRBV5-1 to TRBJ2-5; 7 nucleotides match TRBD1. The CDR3 has 16 residues. The ends lost 4 bases at V and 4 bases at J; junction bases unmatched: 13. From germline, CDR1 is SGHRS and CDR2 YFSETQ. This chain's CDR3 is CASSQEGTVIPETQYF. As DNA, the CDR3 is TGCGCCAGCAGCCAGGAAGGGACAGTAATCCCAGAGACCCAGTACTTC.

This chain links TRBV6-5 with TRBJ1-3, with TRBD1 as a possible D gene (6 bases). The germline V gene has CDR1 MNHEY and CDR2 SVGAGI. V was shortened by 2 bases and J by 9 bases, with 11 bases between the two germline ends. The CDR3 covers 13 residues. CDR3 sequence reads: CASSYGGGTTIYF. CDR3 coding DNA: TGTGCCAGCAGTTACGGGGGGGGCACCACCATATATTTT.

J is TRBJ2-3 and V is TRBV9; D is uncertain. Looked up from germline, CDR1 is SGDLS and CDR2 is YYNGEE. V was shortened by 3 bases and J by 0 bases, with 8 bases between the two germline ends. The CDR3 consists of 14 residues. The CDR3 spells CASSAPSSTDTQYF. DNA of the CDR3: TGTGCCAGCAGCGCCCCCTCTAGCACAGATACGCAGTATTTT.

This chain links TRBV11-2 with TRBJ2-1; D uncertain. CDR1 and CDR2 (germline): SGHAT, FQNNGV. Trimming shortened V by 3 bases and J by 8 bases, and 5 bases separated the two germline ends. CDR3 length: 11 amino acids. CDR3 residues: CASSLGHEQFF. CDR3 sequence (DNA): TGTGCCAGCAGCTTGGGCCATGAGCAGTTCTTC.

Here the CDR3 DNA reads TGTGCCAGCAGCTCACCGACAGGGGGCTTTGGCACAGATACGCAGTATTTT. It codes for CASSSPTGGFGTDTQYF. The gene calls are TRBV5-6 and TRBJ2-3; 10 bases match TRBD1. CDR1 and CDR2 (germline): SGHDT, YYEEEE. There are 17 residues in the CDR3. V dropped 3 bases and J dropped 1; count of bases not matched to a gene: 8.

The chain has TRBV2 and TRBJ2-1; TRBD2 aligns across 11 bases. V lost 4 bases and J lost 4; bases outside the gene matches: 0. This CDR3 spans 14 amino acids. Per germline, CDR1 SNHLY and CDR2 FYNNEI. The CDR3 loop is CASSGTSGYNEQFF. CDR3 sequence (DNA): TGTGCCAGCAGTGGGACTAGCGGGTACAATGAGCAGTTCTTC.

The CDR3 nucleotides are TGTGCCAGCTCACCGCCGTGGGGAGCCTGGGATGAGCAGTTCTTC. Its translation is CASSPPWGAWDEQFF. V and J are TRBV18 and TRBJ2-1; D may be TRBD2 (5 bases). This CDR3 is built from 15 residues. Germline V lookup: CDR1 KGHSH, CDR2 LQKENI. V gave up 3 bases and J gave up 8 bases, with 17 bases separating them.

The chain is built from TRBV24-1 and TRBJ2-7; 12 nucleotides agree with TRBD2. Trimming cost V 5 bases and J 5 bases; bases outside gene matches: 9. Per the germline V gene, CDR1 is KGHDR and CDR2 is SFDVKD. This CDR3 spans 16 amino acids. In nucleotides, the CDR3 is TGTGCCACCAGTGTTGGGCTAGCGGGAGGGCACGACGAGCAGTACTTC. The encoded protein is CATSVGLAGGHDEQYF.

The chain combines TRBV6-1 with TRBJ1-1, with unresolved D. The CDR3 runs to 13 residues. V dropped 2 bases and J dropped 0 bases, with 4 bases sitting between them. CDR1 and CDR2 (germline): MNHNS, SASEGT. The CDR3 DNA reads TGTGCCAGCAGTGAATCCATGAACACTGAAGCTTTCTTT. Encoded protein: CASSESMNTEAFF.

This chain connects TRBV11-2 to TRBJ2-7, with 7 bases matching TRBD1. From germline, CDR1 is SGHAT and CDR2 FQNNGV. V lost 5 bases, J lost 4 bases, and 5 bases stayed unmatched. The CDR3 sequence is 13 residues long. DNA for the CDR3: TGTGCCAGCAGCATTTACAGGGGATACGAGCAGTACTTC. Protein product: CASSIYRGYEQYF.

V and J are TRBV11-2 and TRBJ1-5; the match to TRBD1 covers 9 bases. This CDR3 is built from 16 residues. The germline gives CDR1 SGHAT, CDR2 FQNNGV. The junction had 8 bases not matched to a gene; V was cut back by 1 base and J by 7 bases. The CDR3, as DNA: TGTGCCAGCAGCTTAGGAATAACAGGGGGCGCACAGCCCCAGCATTTT. Translation: CASSLGITGGAQPQHF.

This clone was counted between two and nine times. A much bigger clone sits one base away, suggesting this may be a read error. This sample includes further DNA sequences coding for the same CDR3. The rearrangement joins TRBV11-2 to TRBJ1-1, with D unclear. The CDR3 is made up of 13 amino acids. The germline CDR1 and CDR2 sequences are SGHAT and FQNNGV. V gave up 1 base and J gave up 1 base, with 4 bases separating them. CDR3 DNA: TGTGCCAGCAGCTTAGGGCAGAACACTGAAGCTTTCTTT. This codes for CASSLGQNTEAFF.

There are a few counts of this clone. V gene TRBV5-1 combines with J gene TRBJ2-1; 10 bases fit TRBD2. The CDR3 is 15 amino acids. CDR1 and CDR2 from the germline V gene are SGHRS and YFSETQ. After removal of 4 bases from V and 9 bases from J, the junction contained 10 bases not matched to a gene. CDR3 sequence: CASSVLAGGLREQFF. CDR3 bases: TGCGCCAGCAGCGTCTTAGCGGGAGGCCTCCGTGAGCAGTTCTTC.